The 14 T cell receptor beta chains below were found in one sample sequenced in a study of blood T cell repertoires in COVID-19. Assay used: immunoSEQ multiplex PCR; TCRdb lists only in-frame clones, some missing. This sample has under 250,000 clones; more than 70% occur once, and the top ten carry about a sixth. Source material: peripheral blood. The receptors here all came from a man aged 50 or older with COVID-19, enrolled during active disease.

The rearrangement uses TRBV29-1 and TRBJ2-3, with no clear D. In germline, CDR1 is SQVTM, CDR2 ANQGSEA. V was pared by 6 bases and J by 1 base, with 14 bases between. The CDR3 runs to 14 residues. The CDR3 here is CSVDSFFGTDTQYF. The CDR3, as DNA: TGCAGCGTCGATAGCTTTTTCGGCACAGATACGCAGTATTTT.

The chain combines TRBV18 with TRBJ1-6, with unresolved D. Looked up from germline, CDR1 is KGHSH and CDR2 is LQKENI. This CDR3 contains 12 residues. The V and J ends lost 6 bases and 13 bases respectively, with 13 bases between them. The chain's CDR3 is CASSLEKRPLHF. Here the CDR3 DNA reads TGTGCCAGCTCGTTAGAGAAGAGGCCCCTCCACTTT.

This chain links TRBV6-1 with TRBJ2-3, with D hard to call. CDR1 and CDR2 (germline): MNHNS, SASEGT. CDR3 length: 17 amino acids. V was shortened by 3 bases and J by 0 bases, with 16 bases between the two germline ends. CDR3 coding DNA: TGTGCCAGCAGTGACAGGCTTTACCGCCAGAGCACAGATACGCAGTATTTT. Protein: CASSDRLYRQSTDTQYF.

The chain combines TRBV5-1 with TRBJ2-5, with 7 bases matching TRBD1. Unmatched junction bases numbered 8, after V lost 2 bases and J lost 1 base. Germline V gene data show CDR1 as SGHRS and CDR2 as YFSETQ. The CDR3 has 16 amino acids. The CDR3 DNA is TGCGCCAGCAGCTTATCCGGGACAGCGACCCAAGAGACCCAGTACTTC. Its translation is CASSLSGTATQETQYF.

Here the CDR3 DNA reads TGTGCCAGCAGCGCCTTAGCGGGAGGGACGAATGAGCAGTACTTC. The encoded protein is CASSALAGGTNEQYF. V gene TRBV9 combines with J gene TRBJ2-7; 11 bases map to TRBD2. In germline, CDR1 is SGDLS, CDR2 YYNGEE. Trimming cost V 3 bases and J 7 bases; bases outside gene matches: 9. The CDR3 sequence is 15 residues long.

J is TRBJ1-5 and V is TRBV2; no definite D call. The CDR3 extends over 13 amino acids. Germline V gene sequence: CDR1 SNHLY, CDR2 FYNNEI. Trimming stripped 8 bases from V and 7 bases from J, with 15 bases between. The CDR3 reads CASQWEFGQPQHF. Here the CDR3 DNA reads TGTGCCAGCCAATGGGAGTTTGGCCAGCCCCAGCATTTT.

The J gene is TRBJ2-2, the V gene TRBV19, with 7 nucleotides matching TRBD1. This CDR3 is built from 14 residues. The J segment lost 1 base and the V segment lost 6 bases, leaving 2 bases of the junction unmatched. The germline V gene encodes CDR1 LNHDA and CDR2 SQIVND (reference sequence). CDR3 nucleotide sequence: TGTGCCAGTAGGTGGGACAGGAACACCGGGGAGCTGTTTTTT. Protein: CASRWDRNTGELFF.

V and J are TRBV5-5 and TRBJ2-6, with a weak D call TRBD1 (6 bases). Trimming removed 5 bases from V and 4 bases from J, with 16 bases in between. Germline CDR1 is SGHKS and CDR2 is YYEKEE (reference sequence). CDR3 length: 16 amino acids. CDR3 residues: CASRQGLQGGANVLTF. The CDR3 bases are TGTGCCAGCAGACAGGGATTGCAGGGAGGGGCCAACGTCCTGACTTTC.

This chain links TRBV4-1 with TRBJ2-3; TRBD2 matches at 8 bases. Germline V gene sequence: CDR1 MGHRA, CDR2 YSYEKL. The CDR3 runs to 15 residues. With V trimmed by 1 base and J by 6 bases, 6 bases remained unmatched. The DNA of the CDR3 is TGCGCCAGCAGCCAAGTTAGCGGGGTTCTGGATACGCAGTATTTT. Encoded protein: CASSQVSGVLDTQYF.

The V and J genes are TRBV7-2 and TRBJ2-7; TRBD1 matches 10 bases. CDR1 is SGHTA, CDR2 FQGNSA, per germline. The V gene end was trimmed by 1 base and the J gene end by 3 bases; junction bases not matched to a gene: 3. The CDR3 is made up of 15 amino acids. The CDR3 loop is CASSLVGTGVYEQYF. The CDR3 nucleotides are TGTGCCAGCAGCTTAGTTGGGACAGGGGTCTACGAGCAGTACTTC.

V gene TRBV10-3 combines with J gene TRBJ2-2; possible D gene TRBD2, 6 bases. The CDR3 spans 13 residues. The V and J ends lost 8 bases and 5 bases respectively, with 12 bases between them. Germline assignment: CDR1 ENHRY and CDR2 SYGVKD. CDR3 amino acids: CAISGLPTGELFF. In nucleotides, the CDR3 is TGTGCCATCTCGGGACTGCCAACCGGGGAGCTGTTTTTT.

The chain is built from TRBV28 and TRBJ1-2, with a possible D match to TRBD1 (6 bases). Per the germline V gene, CDR1 is MDHEN and CDR2 is SYDVKM. The germline V and J ends were trimmed by 7 bases and 3 bases, with 15 bases remaining between them. The length of the CDR3 is 14 residues. Written as DNA, the CDR3 is TGTGCCAGCACTTGGGGGCAGGGCGACTATGGCTACACCTTC. Protein product: CASTWGQGDYGYTF.

The chain uses TRBV12-3 or TRBV12-4 and TRBJ2-2; 8 bases map to TRBD2. The CDR3 has 13 residues. Trimming removed 8 bases from V and 4 bases from J; junction bases left unmatched: 3. Here the CDR3 DNA reads TGTGCCAGCGAGCGGGAGCGCACCGGGGAGCTGTTTTTT. It yields the protein CASERERTGELFF.

The rearrangement joins TRBV10-3 to TRBJ2-5; TRBD2 matches 11 bases. Trimming at V came to 1 base and at J to 1 base, leaving 2 bases not matched to a gene. Germline V CDR1 and CDR2: ENHRY, SYGVKD. The length of the CDR3 is 16 residues. The chain's CDR3 is CAISEWLAGGQETQYF. DNA of the CDR3: TGTGCCATCAGTGAGTGGCTAGCGGGGGGCCAAGAGACCCAGTACTTC.